This T cell receptor (beta chain) was recorded in a study of T-cell reconstitution after alpha-beta-depleted transplantation in children. This clonotype occurred many times. Germline CDR1 and CDR2: SGDLS and YYNGEE. Trimming removed 0 bases from V and 6 bases from J, with 13 bases in between. The CDR3 has 15 amino acids. The library targeted TCRbeta and was prepared with unique molecular identifiers. TCRdb processed the PCR reads anew with MiXCR; each CDR3 protein has one entry. The data hold about 480,000 distinct CDR3 sequences, with approximately 13% observed a single time. Source: PBMCs from the stem cell graft donor, taken from the stem cell graft. J is TRBJ2-1 and V is TRBV9, with TRBD2 as a possible D gene (6 bases). This TCR derives from a human donor who donated a stem cell graft to a child with combined immunodeficiency. In DNA, the CDR3 is TGTGCCAGCAGCGTAGACGGGACTGGGAGCAATGAGCAGTTCTTC. It specifies CASSVDGTGSNEQFF.